The clone carrying this T cell receptor (beta chain) was counted at least ten times. The antigen is unknown. The source material, RNA transcripts, was used to amplify TCR beta CDR3 regions. The TCR CDR3 first-round RT-PCR relied on the HTBI primer set. TCRdb itself ran the multiplex PCR reads through MiXCR, one entry per CDR3 protein. The table lists hundreds of thousands of distinct CDR3 sequences, approximately 14% of them singletons, with 4% to 5.5% in the top ten. This entry is derived from a study of T cells in Graves' hyperthyroidism and ophthalmopathy. The wider study: Peripheral blood was taken when the disease was first diagnosed, before any treatment began.

The CDR3 loop spans 14 amino acids. From germline, CDR1 is SNHLY and CDR2 FYNNEI. The ends were cut back, 4 bases at V and 3 bases at J, with 13 bases in the middle. The study, taken as a whole, reports: With a median lead of approximately 6.4 months before onset, the model predicted ophthalmopathy. Most thyroid clonotypes that were expanded above 0.001 also turned up in blood.

The study left out patients who had uncontrolled infection, other autoimmune disease, pregnancy or lactation. Sample: blood. The chain combines TRBV2 with TRBJ2-7; D remains ambiguous. The TCR sequence derives from a woman aged 40 to 55 with Graves' ophthalmopathy. The CDR3 region has the DNA TGTGCCAGCAGTGTTCGGAAAGGAGACTACGAGCAGTACTTC. This sequence encodes CASSVRKGDYEQYF.